Listed here are 19 T cell receptor beta chains from one sample, sequenced in a study of cytomegalovirus exposure and HLA in healthy donors (TCRdb year 2017). Preparation of the library involved the immunoSEQ multiplex PCR assay. For the multiplex PCR, a mixture combining 60 forward primers for TCR Vbeta segments and 13 reverse primers for TCR Jbeta segments was used. What TCRdb holds here is the immuneACCESS table cut down to in-frame rearrangements. Part of the clones is not present; checked against another copy, under half of the missing clones reflect an unresolved V gene, and the others are unexplained. The data table for this sample lists 65,000 to 80,000 clones. 7.5% of the sample belongs to the ten largest clones. The source material was PBMCs. The receptors were gathered from a female donor in good health and CMV-seropositive.

The chain combines TRBV6-5 with TRBJ1-1; D unclear. V was trimmed by 5 bases and J by 0 bases, leaving 7 bases between them. Per germline, CDR1 MNHEY and CDR2 SVGAGI. The CDR3 runs to 13 residues. In DNA form, the CDR3 reads TGTGCCAGCAGTGTTAACTTGAACACTGAAGCTTTCTTT. This encodes CASSVNLNTEAFF.

The chain links TRBV5-8 to TRBJ2-3, with 8 positions matching TRBD1. V shed 0 bases, J shed 2 bases, and the junction held 5 bases outside the gene matches. The CDR3 has 16 amino acids. Germline CDR1 reads SGHTS; CDR2 reads YDEGEE. This CDR3 is CASSLARTGFTDTQYF. The CDR3, as DNA: TGTGCCAGCAGCTTGGCTAGGACAGGGTTCACAGATACGCAGTATTTT. Variable domain in full (rest from reference TRBV5-8 and TRBJ2-3): EAGVTQSPTHLIKTRGQQATLRCSPISGHTSVYWYQQALGLGLQFLLWYDEGEERNRGNFPPRFSGRQFPNYSSELNVNALELEDSALYLCASSLARTGFTDTQYFGPGTRLTVL.

V and J are TRBV30 and TRBJ2-7; D gene unclear. Germline V lookup: CDR1 GTSNPN, CDR2 SVGIG (reference sequence). Trimming left V 3 bases short and J 5 bases short, with 23 bases between. The length of the CDR3 is 16 residues. CDR3 in amino acids: CAWRRGTTLSRNEQYF. CDR3 DNA sequence: TGTGCCTGGAGGCGAGGCACTACCCTAAGTAGGAACGAGCAGTACTTC.

The rearrangement uses TRBV19 and TRBJ1-5; D unclear. The ends were cut back, 1 base at V and 7 bases at J, with 8 bases in the middle. The germline CDR1 and CDR2 sequences are LNHDA and SQIVND (reference sequence). This CDR3 has 13 residues. This CDR3 is CASSIAYRQPQHF. CDR3 nucleotides: TGTGCCAGTAGTATAGCCTACCGGCAGCCCCAGCATTTT.

The chain combines TRBV4-1 with TRBJ2-3, with D maybe TRBD1 (5 bases). Trimming took 6 bases from V and 4 from J, leaving 23 bases between them. The CDR3 has 17 amino acids. Germline V CDR1 and CDR2: MGHRA, YSYEKL. This CDR3 reads CASRRSFPGRRADTQYF. The CDR3 region has the DNA TGCGCCAGCAGACGTTCCTTTCCGGGCCGCAGGGCAGATACGCAGTATTTT.

The chain carries TRBV2 and TRBJ2-7; a possible D gene is TRBD1 (6 bases). CDR1 is SNHLY, CDR2 FYNNEI, per germline. Trimming cost V 7 bases and J 4 bases, with 20 bases left between them. The CDR3 has 15 amino acids. CDR3 region: CASIPPSGTPYEQYF. The CDR3 DNA reads as TGTGCCAGCATCCCTCCCTCGGGGACACCGTACGAGCAGTACTTC.

V usage is TRBV6-1 and J usage is TRBJ1-1; 10 nucleotides align to TRBD1. Trimming removed 4 bases from V and 8 bases from J; junction bases left unmatched: 13. Germline V gene sequence: CDR1 MNHNS, CDR2 SASEGT. The CDR3 loop spans 16 amino acids. The CDR3 DNA follows: TGTGCCAGCAGTGGACGGGACAGGGGATTCCGCTCGGAAGCTTTCTTT. This encodes CASSGRDRGFRSEAFF.

This chain links TRBV29-1 with TRBJ1-2; 7 bases match TRBD1. From germline, CDR1 is SQVTM and CDR2 ANQGSEA. The CDR3 is 13 amino acids. Trimming at V came to 2 bases and at J to 6 bases, leaving 6 bases not matched to a gene. CDR3 sequence: CSVERPTGHGYTF. The CDR3 coding sequence is TGCAGCGTTGAAAGACCGACAGGGCATGGCTACACCTTC.

The V call is TRBV28, the J call TRBJ2-7; 8 bases agree with TRBD2. Trimming took 1 base from V and 1 from J; bases not matched to a gene: 9. This CDR3 region has 17 residues. Germline V gene lookup returns CDR1 MDHEN and CDR2 SYDVKM. The CDR3 DNA reads as TGTGCCAGCAGTTTATACCCAGCGGGAGTCGTTTCCTACGAGCAGTACTTC. It yields the protein CASSLYPAGVVSYEQYF.

V gene TRBV5-4 combines with J gene TRBJ1-2, with 11 bases lining up with TRBD1. This CDR3 has 15 residues. CDR1 and CDR2 from the germline V gene are SGHNT and YYREEE (reference sequence). V lost 0 bases and J lost 10; bases outside the gene matches: 8. The CDR3 sequence is CASSLERTGGVVYTF. As DNA, the CDR3 is TGTGCCAGCAGCTTGGAGAGGACAGGGGGCGTAGTCTACACCTTC.

CDR3 in DNA: TGTGCCAGCAGCTCCCAGGGGATTGGGGCCAATGAGCAGTTCTTC. Its protein product is CASSSQGIGANEQFF. The genes are TRBV11-3 and TRBJ2-1; a weak D match, TRBD1 (6 bases). Trimming removed 4 bases at V and 6 bases at J, with 16 bases between. CDR1 and CDR2 from the germline V gene are SGHNT and YENEEA. This CDR3 has 15 amino acids.

About this clone itself: At one end the junction does not follow the germline gene, possibly because of a read error. This chain joins TRBV10-3 and TRBJ2-7, with D possibly being TRBD2 (6 bases). Germline CDR1 reads ENHRY; CDR2 reads SYGVKD. This CDR3 has 10 amino acids. The CDR3 here is CAISGSEEGF. As DNA, the CDR3 is TGTGCCATCAGTGGTTCCGAGGAGGGGTTC.

The chain combines TRBV7-2 with TRBJ2-2, with 11 bases that match TRBD1. The CDR3 spans 16 residues. With 4 bases clipped from V and 5 bases from J, the junction kept 6 bases outside the gene matches. The germline V gene has CDR1 SGHTA and CDR2 FQGNSA. CDR3 region: CASSSGQGAYTGELFF. The CDR3 DNA reads as TGTGCCAGCAGCTCAGGACAGGGGGCTTATACCGGGGAGCTGTTTTTT.

This chain uses TRBV5-1 with TRBJ1-1, with a possible D match to TRBD1 (5 bases). This CDR3 has 13 residues. The V gene's germline CDR1 is SGHRS and CDR2 YFSETQ. V dropped 0 bases and J dropped 4 bases, with 7 bases sitting between them. CDR3 sequence: CASSLGGGTEAFF. In DNA, the CDR3 is TGCGCCAGCAGCTTGGGCGGGGGCACTGAAGCTTTCTTT.

This rearrangement joins TRBV5-6 to TRBJ2-1, with TRBD1 identical over 7 bases. The CDR3 sequence is 16 residues long. V shed 4 bases and J 4 bases; nucleotides not matched to a gene: 11. The germline V gene encodes CDR1 SGHDT and CDR2 YYEEEE. The CDR3 nucleotides read TGTGCCAGCAGCCCCCTAAGGGGGCTTTCATACAATGAGCAGTTCTTC. This encodes CASSPLRGLSYNEQFF.

The V call is TRBV2, the J call TRBJ1-1; 8 positions match TRBD1. There are 15 residues in the CDR3. The germline gives CDR1 SNHLY, CDR2 FYNNEI. Germline trimming cut 6 bases from V and 5 bases from J; bases unmatched to any gene: 11. The CDR3 loop reads CASRGGQGGSTEAFF. The CDR3 DNA follows: TGTGCCAGCAGGGGTGGACAGGGTGGTTCGACTGAAGCTTTCTTT.

V usage is TRBV5-6 and J usage is TRBJ2-5; the match to TRBD1 covers 9 bases. V dropped 0 bases and J dropped 3; count of bases not matched to a gene: 0. Looked up from germline, CDR1 is SGHDT and CDR2 is YYEEEE. This CDR3 contains 14 residues. The CDR3 nucleotides read TGTGCCAGCAGCTTGGGACAGGGGGAAGAGACCCAGTACTTC. Its protein is CASSLGQGEETQYF.

This chain uses TRBV5-4 with TRBJ1-1; 11 bases are shared with TRBD1. The CDR3 sequence is 16 residues long. The ends lost 4 bases at V and 1 base at J; junction bases unmatched: 6. The germline V gene has CDR1 SGHNT and CDR2 YYREEE (reference sequence). CDR3 protein: CASSTDRGPANTEAFF. CDR3 nucleotides: TGTGCCAGCAGCACGGACAGGGGGCCGGCGAACACTGAAGCTTTCTTT.

The chain combines TRBV11-1 with TRBJ2-2; TRBD1 is a possible D gene (6 bases). Germline V lookup: CDR1 SGHAT, CDR2 FQDESV (reference sequence). V dropped 0 bases and J dropped 2 bases, with 19 bases sitting between them. This CDR3 contains 19 residues. The CDR3 DNA reads as TGTGCCAGCAGCTTAGCGCGCCCTGGCAGGGGCGTAAACACCGGGGAGCTGTTTTTT. It yields the protein CASSLARPGRGVNTGELFF.